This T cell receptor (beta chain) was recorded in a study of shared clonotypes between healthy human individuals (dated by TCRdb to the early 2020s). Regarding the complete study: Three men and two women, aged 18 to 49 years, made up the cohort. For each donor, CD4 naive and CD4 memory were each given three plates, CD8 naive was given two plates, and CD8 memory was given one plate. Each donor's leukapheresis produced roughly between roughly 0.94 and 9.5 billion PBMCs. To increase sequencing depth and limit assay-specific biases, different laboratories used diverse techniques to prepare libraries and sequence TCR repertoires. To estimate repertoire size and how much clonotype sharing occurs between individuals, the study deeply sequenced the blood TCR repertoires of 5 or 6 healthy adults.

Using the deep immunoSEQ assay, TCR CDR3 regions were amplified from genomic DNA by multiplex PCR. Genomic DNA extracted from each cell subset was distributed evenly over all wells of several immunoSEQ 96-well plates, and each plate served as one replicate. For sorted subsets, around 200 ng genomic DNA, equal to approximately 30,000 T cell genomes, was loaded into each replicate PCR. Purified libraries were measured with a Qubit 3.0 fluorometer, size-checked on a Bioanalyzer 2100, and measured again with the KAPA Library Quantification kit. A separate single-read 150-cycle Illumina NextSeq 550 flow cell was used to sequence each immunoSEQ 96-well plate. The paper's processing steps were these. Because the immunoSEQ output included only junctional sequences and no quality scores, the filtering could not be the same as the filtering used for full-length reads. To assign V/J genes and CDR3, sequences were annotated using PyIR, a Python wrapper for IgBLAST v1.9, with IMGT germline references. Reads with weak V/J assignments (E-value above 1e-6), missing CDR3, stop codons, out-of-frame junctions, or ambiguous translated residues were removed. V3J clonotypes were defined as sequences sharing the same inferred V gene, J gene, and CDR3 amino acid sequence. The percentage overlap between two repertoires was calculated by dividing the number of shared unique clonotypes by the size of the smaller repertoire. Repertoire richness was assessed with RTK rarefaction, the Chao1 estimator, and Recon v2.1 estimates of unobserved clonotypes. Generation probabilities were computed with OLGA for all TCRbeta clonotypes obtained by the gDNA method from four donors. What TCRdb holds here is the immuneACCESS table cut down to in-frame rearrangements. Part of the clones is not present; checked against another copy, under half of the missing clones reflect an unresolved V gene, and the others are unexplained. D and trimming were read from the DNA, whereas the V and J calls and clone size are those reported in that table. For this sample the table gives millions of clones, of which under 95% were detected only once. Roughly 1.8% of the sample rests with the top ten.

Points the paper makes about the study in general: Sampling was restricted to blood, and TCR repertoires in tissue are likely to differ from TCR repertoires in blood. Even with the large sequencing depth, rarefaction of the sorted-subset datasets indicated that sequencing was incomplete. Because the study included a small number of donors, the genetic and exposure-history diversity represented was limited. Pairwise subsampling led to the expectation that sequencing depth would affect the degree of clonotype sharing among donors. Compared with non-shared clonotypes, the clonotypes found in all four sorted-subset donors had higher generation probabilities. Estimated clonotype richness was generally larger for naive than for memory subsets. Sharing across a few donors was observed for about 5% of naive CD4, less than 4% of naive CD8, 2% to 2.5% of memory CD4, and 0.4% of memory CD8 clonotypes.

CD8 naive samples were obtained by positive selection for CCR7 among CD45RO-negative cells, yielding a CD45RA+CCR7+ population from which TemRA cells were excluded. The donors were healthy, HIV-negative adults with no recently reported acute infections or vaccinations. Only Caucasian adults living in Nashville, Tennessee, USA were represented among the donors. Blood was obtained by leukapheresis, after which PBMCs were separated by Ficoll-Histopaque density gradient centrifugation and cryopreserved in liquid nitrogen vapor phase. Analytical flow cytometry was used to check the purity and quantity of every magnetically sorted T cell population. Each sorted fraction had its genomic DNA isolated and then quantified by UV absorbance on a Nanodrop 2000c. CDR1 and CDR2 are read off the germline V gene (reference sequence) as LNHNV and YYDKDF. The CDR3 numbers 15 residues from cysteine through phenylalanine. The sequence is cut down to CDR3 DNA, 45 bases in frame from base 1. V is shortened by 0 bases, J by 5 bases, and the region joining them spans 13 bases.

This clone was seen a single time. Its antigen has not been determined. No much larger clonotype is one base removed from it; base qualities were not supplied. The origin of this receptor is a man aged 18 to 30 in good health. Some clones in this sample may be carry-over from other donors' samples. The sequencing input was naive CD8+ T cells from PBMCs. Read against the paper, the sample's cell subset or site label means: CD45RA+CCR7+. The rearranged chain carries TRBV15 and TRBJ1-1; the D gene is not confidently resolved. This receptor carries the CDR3 CATSRDQRAGTEAFF. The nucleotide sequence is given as TGTGCCACCAGCAGAGATCAAAGGGCGGGAACTGAAGCTTTCTTT.